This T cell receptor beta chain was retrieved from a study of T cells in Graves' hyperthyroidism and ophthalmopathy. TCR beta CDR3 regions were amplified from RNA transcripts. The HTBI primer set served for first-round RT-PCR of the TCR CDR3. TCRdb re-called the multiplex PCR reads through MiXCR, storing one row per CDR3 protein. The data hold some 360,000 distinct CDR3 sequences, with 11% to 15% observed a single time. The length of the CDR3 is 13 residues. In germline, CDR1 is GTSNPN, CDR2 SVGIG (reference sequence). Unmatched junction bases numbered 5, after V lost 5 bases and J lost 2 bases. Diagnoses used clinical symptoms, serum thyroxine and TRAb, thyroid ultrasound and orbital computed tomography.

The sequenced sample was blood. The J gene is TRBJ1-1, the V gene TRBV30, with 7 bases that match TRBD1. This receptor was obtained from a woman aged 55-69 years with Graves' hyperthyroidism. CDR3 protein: CAWSGQKNTEAFF. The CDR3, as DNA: TGTGCCTGGTCGGGACAGAAAAACACTGAAGCTTTCTTT.